This is a list of T cell receptor beta chains from one sample in a study of blood T cells in healthy people across ages. One entry per CDR3 protein, called by TCRdb with MiXCR from the 5' RACE reads. Seen here are fewer than 1.5 million distinct CDR3 sequences, 42% observed once, and the top ten hold 6.5% to 10%. What was sequenced was blood. The source of these receptors is a woman aged 18-30 years in good health. The CDR3 runs from the conserved cysteine through the conserved F or W. D genes are given only for firm matches. Size values are once, few and many counts, or a class for expanded clones, and some rows have none.

clone_size,v_call,d_call,j_call,cdr3_nt,cdr3_aa
.,TRBV9,.,TRBJ2-1,TGTGCCAGCAGCGTAGTTTACAGCTACAATGAGCAGTTCTTC,CASSVVYSYNEQFF
once,TRBV6-1,TRBD1,TRBJ1-5,TGTGCCAGCATCCTCGGACAGGGCCAGCCCCAGCATTTT,CASILGQGQPQHF
few,TRBV3-1,.,TRBJ1-6,TGTGCCAGCAGCCAAGGCAGGGCTTGGAATTCACCCCTCCACTTT,CASSQGRAWNSPLHF
.,TRBV11-2,.,TRBJ2-7,TGTGCCAACAGCTTAGATAGGGGCAACTACGAGCAGTACTTC,CANSLDRGNYEQYF
few,TRBV18,.,TRBJ2-4,TGTGCCAGCTCACCTGAAGGGTCGGCCAAAAACATTCAGTACTTC,CASSPEGSAKNIQYF
.,TRBV7-2,.,TRBJ2-7,TGTGCCAGCACTAATCCCCCAGGGTCCTACAATGAGCAGTACTTC,CASTNPPGSYNEQYF
many,TRBV29-1,TRBD2,TRBJ2-1,TGCAGCGTTGGGGGGGGCTACAATGAGCAGTTCTTC,CSVGGGYNEQFF
few,TRBV29-1,TRBD1,TRBJ2-7,TGCAGCTTTGAGACGAGGGGGCCCTACGAGCAGTACTTC,CSFETRGPYEQYF
few,TRBV7-9,.,TRBJ2-5,TGTGCCAGCAGCTCAACACAAACAAGCGGGCAGTACTTC,CASSSTQTSGQYF
.,TRBV27,TRBD1,TRBJ1-6,TGTGCCAGCAGTTTAACCGGGACAGGCTACTATAATTCACCCCTCCACTTT,CASSLTGTGYYNSPLHF
few,TRBV5-1,TRBD1,TRBJ1-1,TGCGCCAGCAGCTTGGCGGGAGGCAGGGGGCAGCAAGCTTTCTTT,CASSLAGGRGQQAFF
.,TRBV20-1,TRBD1,TRBJ1-2,TGCAGTGCTAGAGCGGACAGGGTCGACTATGGCTACACCTTC,CSARADRVDYGYTF
few,TRBV29-1,.,TRBJ1-2,TGCAGCGTTGAACTTTGGCAGGGTGGTGATGGCTACACCTTC,CSVELWQGGDGYTF
.,TRBV18,.,TRBJ1-1,TGTGCCAGCTCACCCCTACACACTGAAGCTTTCTTT,CASSPLHTEAFF
.,TRBV5-1,.,TRBJ1-1,TGCGCCAGCAGCTTGGGGGGACATATCATGAACACTGAAGCTTTCTTT,CASSLGGHIMNTEAFF
.,TRBV10-3,TRBD1,TRBJ2-6,TGTGCCATCTCAAAGCAGGGGGCAAGTGGGGCCAACGTCCTGACTTTC,CAISKQGASGANVLTF
few,TRBV5-1,TRBD2,TRBJ2-1,TGCGCCAGCAGCTTGGCCCTAGCGGACAATGAGCAGTTCTTC,CASSLALADNEQFF
.,TRBV20-1,TRBD1,TRBJ1-2,TGCAGTGCTAGAGAAGGACAGGGCACTAACTATGGCTACACCTTC,CSAREGQGTNYGYTF
few,TRBV11-2,.,TRBJ1-1,TGTGCCAGCAGCTTAGCTGTCGACAGGATGGTTGAAGCTTTCTTT,CASSLAVDRMVEAFF
.,TRBV7-9,TRBD2,TRBJ2-7,TGTGCCAGCAGCTTTATAGCGGGAGTCTCGTACGAGCAGTACTTC,CASSFIAGVSYEQYF